This T cell receptor beta chain stems from a study of T cells after yellow fever vaccination. In the study overall: Libraries from low-cell-number fractions were prepared with the SMART-Seq v4 Ultra Low Input RNA kit.

Trimming removed 4 bases from V and 5 bases from J; junction bases left unmatched: 10. The CDR3 has 15 residues. Germline lookup yields CDR1 SGHAT and CDR2 FQNNGV. Regarding the study as a whole: Clonotypes found in both CD4 and CD8 compartments made up a small share. Abundant clonotypes from the bulk population could contaminate FACS-sorted repertoires.

TCR cDNA was made by 5'RACE template switching, adding a universal primer site and UMIs. TCRdb re-called the 5' RACE reads with MiXCR, one entry per CDR3 protein. The table has fewer than 350,000 distinct CDR3 sequences, approximately 4% seen once. Concerning this clonotype: Its specificity is not known.

The clonotype originates from a man between 18 and 29 years old who received the YFV17D yellow fever vaccine. The material was PBMCs, obtained 15 days after the yellow fever booster vaccination. The chain is built from TRBV11-2 and TRBJ1-2; 7 nucleotides agree with TRBD1. The DNA for the CDR3 is TGTGCCAGCAGCTCCTCAGGACAGGACGATTATGGCTACACCTTC. Amino acids: CASSSSGQDDYGYTF.